This T cell receptor beta chain comes out of a study of vaccination effects on CD4 cells after COVID-19. The study, taken as a whole, reports: The study found marked clonal contraction of infection- and vaccine-induced clones late after vaccination.

The CDR3 runs to 17 residues. V was trimmed by 0 bases and J by 2 bases, leaving 16 bases between them. Germline-derived CDR1 and CDR2 are LGHNA and YSLEER. Culture proceeded for 10 days, and CD4+ T cells were then isolated. Two-dose vaccination with either BNT162b2 or mRNA-1273 was given to the participants. For this clone: Its cognate antigen is unknown.

The method was immunoSEQ multiplex PCR; TCRdb's version includes in-frame clones alone and lacks a portion of them. The sample carries approximately 31,000 clones, around 69% recorded once. Sequenced material: CD4+ T cells from PBMCs cultured without peptide, taken after COVID-19 vaccination. This rearrangement joins TRBV4-3 to TRBJ1-2, with D maybe TRBD1 (6 bases). This clonotype originated in a human donor who received a COVID-19 vaccine. The chain's CDR3 is CASSQDYLGGTNYGYTF. CDR3 nucleotides: TGCGCCAGCAGCCAAGATTATTTAGGGGGAACCAACTATGGCTACACCTTC.